This T cell receptor (beta chain) was sequenced during a study of T cell changes during pregnancy in multiple sclerosis. The CDR3 length is 15 residues. Trimming removed 5 bases from V and 7 bases from J; junction bases left unmatched: 11. Germline CDR1 and CDR2: SGHAT and FQNNGV. The data were produced by immunoSEQ multiplex PCR, yet TCRdb's version contains in-frame clones alone and is incomplete. Among about 50,000 clones listed, 92% were seen once. The input for sequencing was CD4+ T cells from peripheral blood mononuclear cells, taken after pregnancy. This chain links TRBV11-2 with TRBJ1-2; 9 nucleotides match TRBD1. This clonotype originated in a female donor with multiple sclerosis, enrolled in a pregnancy study. In DNA, the CDR3 is TGTGCCAGCAGCCAGAACAGGGGGCCAGTTGGTGGCTACACCTTC. This gives the protein CASSQNRGPVGGYTF.